Following are 30 T cell receptor beta chains from one sample sequenced in a study of T cell responses to AZD1222 COVID-19 vaccine. Repertoires were generated with immunoSEQ multiplex PCR, while TCRdb's copy carries only in-frame clones and drops some. The top ten clones hold 9.2% of a sample with 150,000 to 200,000 clones, about 94% of them seen once. The specimen comprised peripheral blood, sampled on day 0 of AZD1222 vaccination. The receptor set was obtained from an adult in good health.

J is TRBJ2-7 and V is TRBV11-2; D not certain. From germline, CDR1 is SGHAT and CDR2 FQNNGV. V was pared by 0 bases and J by 2 bases, with 11 bases between. This CDR3 is 15 amino acids long. In DNA, the CDR3 is TGTGCCAGCAGCTTAGATCCTGGGAACACCTACGAGCAGTACTTC. Translating it yields CASSLDPGNTYEQYF.

The rearrangement uses TRBV25-1 and TRBJ2-1; no reliable D call. The CDR3 is 13 amino acids. The V end lost 2 bases, the J end lost 8 bases, and 10 bases lay between the germline ends. Per the germline V gene, CDR1 is MGHDK and CDR2 is SYGVNS. The CDR3 region has the DNA TGTGCCAGCAGTGAAGGTCGGATCCATGAGCAGTTCTTC. Amino acid sequence: CASSEGRIHEQFF.

The chain links TRBV15 to TRBJ2-1; either TRBD1 or TRBD2 may fit D (5 bases each). The CDR3 length is 17 residues. Trimming pared 1 base from V and 0 bases from J, leaving 13 bases between. Germline assignment: CDR1 LNHNV and CDR2 YYDKDF (reference sequence). CDR3 nucleotide sequence: TGTGCCACCAGCAGAGGGGGGATCCCGAGCTCCTACAATGAGCAGTTCTTC. Residues: CATSRGGIPSSYNEQFF. The full variable domain, with the rest looked up from reference TRBV15 and TRBJ2-1, is DAMVIQNPRYQVTQFGKPVTLSCSQTLNHNVMYWYQQKSSQAPKLLFHYYDKDFNNEADTPDNFQSRRPNTSFCFLDIRSPGLGDTAMYLCATSRGGIPSSYNEQFFGPGTRLTVL.

The chain joins TRBV21-1 to TRBJ2-1; the table calls TRBD2, which could not be checked here. TRBV21-1 is described as a pseudogene. The CDR3 totals 12 residues. The CDR3 coding sequence is TGTGCCAGCCGGGAGCCCCACAATGAGCAGTTCTTC. Translating it yields CASREPHNEQFF.

The gene calls are TRBV27 and TRBJ1-2; 7 nucleotides agree with TRBD1. Germline values: CDR1 MNHEY, CDR2 SMNVEV (reference sequence). This CDR3 is 14 amino acids long. The junction had 7 bases not matched to a gene; V was cut back by 4 bases and J by 5 bases. The CDR3 loop is CASSSTGIGYGYTF. The CDR3 DNA sequence: TGTGCCAGCAGTTCGACAGGGATAGGTTATGGCTACACCTTC.

This chain joins TRBV2 and TRBJ1-2, with a possible D match to TRBD1 (5 bases). Trimming left V 8 bases short and J 4 bases short, with 17 bases between. CDR1 SNHLY and CDR2 FYNNEI come from the germline V gene. CDR3 size: 14 residues. The CDR3 bases are TGTGCCAGCCCCACAATAACGGGGGGCTATGGCTACACCTTC. It specifies CASPTITGGYGYTF.

The chain employs TRBV19 and TRBJ2-7; D uncertain. CDR1 and CDR2 from the germline V gene are LNHDA and SQIVND (reference sequence). V was clipped by 1 base and J by 2 bases, with 6 bases between them. The CDR3 runs 13 residues. CDR3 sequence (DNA): TGTGCCAGTAGTATAGGACGGACCTACGAGCAGTACTTC. Translation: CASSIGRTYEQYF.

V usage is TRBV6-2 or TRBV6-3 and J usage is TRBJ1-1; 8 nucleotides match TRBD1. This CDR3 region has 15 residues. Losses at the gene ends were 8 bases for V and 1 base for J; bases not matched to a gene: 9. Germline CDR1 and CDR2: MNHEY and SVGEGT. The CDR3 loop is CASGQSGQENTEAFF. The CDR3, as DNA: TGTGCCAGCGGCCAATCGGGACAGGAGAACACTGAAGCTTTCTTT.

The chain carries TRBV6-5 and TRBJ1-6; D perhaps matches TRBD1 (6 bases). V dropped 7 bases and J dropped 3 bases, with 10 bases sitting between them. This CDR3 is 14 amino acids long. Per germline, CDR1 MNHEY and CDR2 SVGAGI. The CDR3: CASMQQGYNSPLHF. For the CDR3, the DNA is TGTGCCAGCATGCAACAGGGCTATAATTCACCCCTCCACTTT.

J is TRBJ1-5 and V is TRBV30; no firm D call. The germline gives CDR1 GTSNPN, CDR2 SVGIG (reference sequence). V was cut by 8 bases and J by 1 base, with 9 bases left in between. CDR3 size: 12 residues. The CDR3 nucleotides are TGTGCCCTGCAAGGAAGCAATCAGCCCCAGCATTTT. This gives the protein CALQGSNQPQHF.

This rearrangement joins TRBV6-1 to TRBJ2-6; the D is unclear. Germline CDR1 and CDR2: MNHNS and SASEGT. This CDR3 spans 19 amino acids. V was trimmed by 4 bases and J by 0 bases, leaving 19 bases between them. The CDR3 DNA is TGTGCCAGCAGTGTCGGGCTGGAAGCGTTAATCTCTGGGGCCAACGTCCTGACTTTC. Its protein is CASSVGLEALISGANVLTF.

The CDR3 region is CASSSLQGVNTEAFF. CDR3 DNA: TGTGCCAGCAGCTCCCTACAGGGGGTGAACACTGAAGCTTTCTTT. The chain is built from TRBV27 and TRBJ1-1; 8 bases fit TRBD1. V was pared by 6 bases and J by 0 bases, with 6 bases of the junction left unmatched. The CDR3 has 15 amino acids. CDR1 and CDR2 (germline): MNHEY, SMNVEV (reference sequence).

This chain links TRBV28 with TRBJ1-2; possible D gene TRBD1, 6 bases. The CDR3 length is 12 residues. Germline V gene sequence: CDR1 MDHEN, CDR2 SYDVKM. Trimming shortened V by 6 bases and J by 2 bases, and 7 bases separated the two germline ends. In nucleotides, the CDR3 is TGTGCCAGCAGCACAGGGAACTATGGCTACACCTTC. Amino acids: CASSTGNYGYTF.

This clone was seen just once. The chain employs TRBV7-3 and TRBJ2-1, with a weak D call TRBD2 (6 bases). The CDR3 spans 13 residues. V lost 2 bases to trimming and J lost 8 bases, with 10 bases between them. The germline V gene has CDR1 SGHTA and CDR2 FQGTGA. For the CDR3, the DNA is TGTGCCAGCAGCTTAGATTGGAGGGATGAGCAGTTCTTC. Amino acid sequence: CASSLDWRDEQFF.

The chain joins TRBV27 to TRBJ2-3; weak D call: TRBD1 (5 bases). Germline loops: CDR1 MNHEY, CDR2 SMNVEV (reference sequence). The V end was cut by 5 bases, the J end by 5 bases, with 17 bases between. CDR3 length: 15 residues. The CDR3 coding sequence is TGTGCCAGCAGTCACCAAACGGAAGGGGAAGATACGCAGTATTTT. It translates to CASSHQTEGEDTQYF.

This rearrangement joins TRBV28 to TRBJ2-7; D remains ambiguous. Germline V gives CDR1 MDHEN, CDR2 SYDVKM. The CDR3 is 14 amino acids. Between the trimmed V and J ends, which lost 7 bases and 0 bases, there was a span of 13 bases. The DNA of the CDR3 is TGTGCCAGCACCCGCGAGCAGAGCTCCTACGAGCAGTACTTC. Translation gives CASTREQSSYEQYF.

This clone occurred a few times. CDR3 nucleotide sequence: TGTGCCAGCAGTGCACTACCGGGACAGGGGGCCTACGAGCAGTACTTC. It yields the protein CASSALPGQGAYEQYF. The chain recombines TRBV6-1 with TRBJ2-7; TRBD1 agrees at 11 bases. Trimming at V came to 4 bases and at J to 2 bases, leaving 7 bases not matched to a gene. Germline CDR1 and CDR2: MNHNS and SASEGT. CDR3 length equals 16 residues.

V gene TRBV5-1 combines with J gene TRBJ2-7; no clear D. The V and J ends lost 4 bases and 2 bases respectively, with 19 bases between them. Germline V gene lookup returns CDR1 SGHRS and CDR2 YFSETQ. The CDR3 is 16 residues long. DNA of the CDR3: TGCGCCAGCAGCCCACGGACGAAGATAGGAGCCTACGAGCAGTACTTC. This sequence encodes CASSPRTKIGAYEQYF.

The CDR3 loop is CASSQGQGAFYEQYF. CDR3 bases: TGTGCCAGCAGCCAGGGACAGGGGGCCTTCTACGAGCAGTACTTC. This chain joins TRBV7-8 and TRBJ2-7, with TRBD1 identical over 12 bases. The CDR3 is made up of 15 amino acids. V lost 5 bases and J lost 3; bases outside the gene matches: 5. CDR1 and CDR2 from the germline V gene are SGHVS and FQNEAQ.

This chain links TRBV6-5 with TRBJ2-7, with D hard to call. V lost 0 bases, J lost 4 bases, and 13 bases lay in between. This CDR3 is built from 15 residues. Germline-derived CDR1 and CDR2 are MNHEY and SVGAGI. CDR3 sequence: CASSYSSRGSYEQYF. CDR3 DNA sequence: TGTGCCAGCAGTTACTCGTCCCGAGGAAGTTACGAGCAGTACTTC.

This rearrangement joins TRBV5-1 to TRBJ2-1, with TRBD2 matching 7 bases. In germline, CDR1 is SGHRS, CDR2 YFSETQ. Trimming removed 0 bases from V and 5 bases from J; junction bases left unmatched: 8. The CDR3 runs to 16 residues. The CDR3 is CASSLVVGGPDNEQFF. Written as DNA, the CDR3 is TGCGCCAGCAGCTTGGTGGTGGGAGGGCCGGACAATGAGCAGTTCTTC.

This chain connects TRBV5-1 to TRBJ2-5, with 8 bases lining up with TRBD2. Germline CDR1 is SGHRS and CDR2 is YFSETQ. The CDR3 spans 14 residues. The V gene end was trimmed by 2 bases and the J gene end by 5 bases; junction bases not matched to a gene: 5. This CDR3 reads CASSLAGDGETQYF. Here the CDR3 DNA reads TGCGCCAGCAGCTTAGCGGGGGATGGTGAGACCCAGTACTTC.

The chain recombines TRBV7-6 with TRBJ2-3; 7 positions match TRBD1. CDR3 size: 14 residues. The trim removed 5 bases at V and 0 bases at J, leaving 2 bases unmatched. CDR1 and CDR2 (germline): SGHVS, FNYEAQ. The CDR3 here is CASSQTGSTDTQYF. The CDR3 DNA reads TGTGCCAGCAGCCAGACAGGGAGCACAGATACGCAGTATTTT. Full variable domain (remainder filled in from reference TRBV7-6 and TRBJ2-3): GAGVSQSPRYKVTKRGQDVALRCDPISGHVSLYWYRQALGQGPEFLTYFNYEAQQDKSGLPNDRFSAERPEGSISTLTIQRTEQRDSAMYRCASSQTGSTDTQYFGPGTRLTVL.

This rearrangement joins TRBV3-1 (or the pseudogene TRBV3-2) to TRBJ2-5; D is perhaps TRBD1 or TRBD2 (5 bases each). V dropped 1 base and J dropped 5 bases, with 20 bases sitting between them. Germline assignment: CDR1 LGHDT and CDR2 YNNKEL (reference sequence). The CDR3 loop spans 17 amino acids. CDR3 in amino acids: CASSQGGPGRVRETQYF. The CDR3 nucleotides are TGTGCCAGCAGCCAAGGAGGCCCGGGACGGGTCCGGGAGACCCAGTACTTC.

This chain joins TRBV12-3 or TRBV12-4 and TRBJ1-2; TRBD1 matches 8 bases. V lost 7 bases, J lost 7 bases, and 5 bases stayed unmatched. This CDR3 comprises 12 residues. The CDR3 sequence is CASNGQGIGYTF. CDR3 nucleotides: TGTGCCAGCAACGGACAGGGAATTGGCTACACCTTC.

The chain has TRBV5-6 and TRBJ1-5; D is perhaps TRBD1 (6 bases). The CDR3 has 14 amino acids. Germline-derived CDR1 and CDR2 are SGHDT and YYEEEE. Between the trimmed V and J ends, which lost 4 bases and 4 bases, there was a span of 12 bases. The CDR3 sequence: CASSRGAANQPQHF. The CDR3 DNA reads TGTGCCAGCAGCAGGGGGGCAGCTAATCAGCCCCAGCATTTT.

The chain carries TRBV7-9 and TRBJ2-1, with 8 positions matching TRBD2. Germline loops: CDR1 SEHNR, CDR2 FQNEAQ (reference sequence). The CDR3 consists of 16 residues. V was pared by 3 bases and J by 10 bases, with 14 bases of the junction left unmatched. CDR3 DNA: TGTGCCAGCAGCTTGTCCGGGACTAGTTTCGTATACGAGCAGTTCTTC. Translated, it gives CASSLSGTSFVYEQFF.

V usage is TRBV11-2 and J usage is TRBJ1-1; weak D call: TRBD1 (6 bases). Trimming took off 0 bases at V and 1 base at J, with 9 bases between the two ends. CDR1 and CDR2 from the germline V gene are SGHAT and FQNNGV. CDR3 length: 15 residues. CDR3 loop: CASSLDGGPNTEAFF. Written as DNA, the CDR3 is TGTGCCAGCAGCTTAGATGGGGGGCCGAACACTGAAGCTTTCTTT.

The chain employs TRBV27 and TRBJ2-1, with D perhaps assigned TRBD1 or TRBD2 (6 bases each). The CDR3 has 15 amino acids. The germline gives CDR1 MNHEY, CDR2 SMNVEV (reference sequence). Trimming left V 7 bases short and J 4 bases short, with 17 bases between. CDR3 sequence: CASKKGGSGYNEQFF. The CDR3 nucleotides read TGTGCCAGCAAAAAGGGGGGTAGCGGTTACAATGAGCAGTTCTTC.

The chain links TRBV9 to TRBJ1-1, with no clear D. V lost 0 bases and J 5 bases, leaving 11 bases between the germline ends. CDR1 and CDR2 (germline): SGDLS, YYNGEE. CDR3 length: 14 amino acids. CDR3 DNA sequence: TGTGCCAGCAGCGTAGAGGGTGGCTCGACTGAAGCTTTCTTT. Its translation: CASSVEGGSTEAFF.